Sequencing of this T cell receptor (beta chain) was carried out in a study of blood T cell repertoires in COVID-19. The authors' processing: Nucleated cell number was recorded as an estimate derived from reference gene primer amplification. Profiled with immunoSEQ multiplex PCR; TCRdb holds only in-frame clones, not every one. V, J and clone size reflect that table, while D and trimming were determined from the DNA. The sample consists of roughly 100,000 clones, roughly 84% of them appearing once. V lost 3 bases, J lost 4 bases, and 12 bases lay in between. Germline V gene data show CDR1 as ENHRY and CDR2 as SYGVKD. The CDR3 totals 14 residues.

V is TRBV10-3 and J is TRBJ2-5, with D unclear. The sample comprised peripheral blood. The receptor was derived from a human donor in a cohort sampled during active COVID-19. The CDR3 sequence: CAISDFTGVETQYF. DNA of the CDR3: TGTGCCATCAGTGATTTCACGGGTGTAGAGACCCAGTACTTC.